These 29 T cell receptor beta chains came from one sample sequenced in a study of cytomegalovirus exposure and HLA in healthy donors. PCR primers comprised 60 Vbeta and 13 Jbeta primers. TCRdb's table, derived via immunoSEQ multiplex PCR, lists solely in-frame clones and lacks some. This table holds about 110,000 clones, over 9.5% found once. Material for sequencing was PBMCs. These receptors originate from a man in his forties in good health and CMV-seropositive.

The chain combines TRBV11-2 with TRBJ2-3; perhaps TRBD2 as D (5 bases). The CDR3 extends over 11 amino acids. V lost 3 bases and J 9 bases, leaving 7 bases between the germline ends. Looked up from germline, CDR1 is SGHAT and CDR2 is FQNNGV. CDR3 residues: CASSLGGTQYF. The CDR3 DNA follows: TGTGCCAGCAGCTTGGGCGGGACGCAGTATTTT.

The genes are TRBV4-1 and TRBJ2-3, with D possibly being TRBD2 (6 bases). The germline V gene encodes CDR1 MGHRA and CDR2 YSYEKL. There are 16 residues in the CDR3. V was shortened by 3 bases and J by 3 bases, with 16 bases between the two germline ends. CDR3: CASSHLLATGTDTQYF. DNA of the CDR3: TGCGCCAGCAGCCACTTACTAGCAACGGGAACAGATACGCAGTATTTT.

The V and J genes are TRBV11-2 and TRBJ2-7; D possibly corresponds to TRBD1 (6 bases). The CDR3 totals 14 residues. Trimming stripped 7 bases from V and 0 bases from J, with 13 bases between. CDR1 is SGHAT, CDR2 FQNNGV, per germline. CDR3 sequence reads: CASTATGFSYEQYF. CDR3 nucleotides: TGTGCCAGCACCGCGACAGGTTTCTCCTACGAGCAGTACTTC.

This clone has a handful of counts. The chain couples TRBV11-2 to TRBJ2-7; 7 bases agree with TRBD1. Germline trimming cut 4 bases from V and 6 bases from J; bases unmatched to any gene: 9. CDR1 is SGHAT, CDR2 FQNNGV, per germline. The CDR3 runs 14 residues. CDR3 residues: CASSSLGTVPEQYF. The CDR3 DNA follows: TGTGCCAGCAGCTCGTTGGGGACAGTTCCCGAGCAGTACTTC.

V and J are TRBV7-2 and TRBJ1-5, with a weak D call TRBD1 (6 bases). The V end lost 0 bases, the J end lost 3 bases, and 9 bases lay between the germline ends. This CDR3 is built from 15 residues. Germline V gene data show CDR1 as SGHTA and CDR2 as FQGNSA. CDR3 DNA sequence: TGTGCCAGCAGCTTAGCCGGACAGACCAATCAGCCCCAGCATTTT. This codes for CASSLAGQTNQPQHF.

The chain recombines TRBV9 with TRBJ1-4; tentative D call: TRBD1 (6 bases). V shed 0 bases and J shed 6 bases, with 9 bases lying between them. The CDR3 length is 14 residues. Germline-derived CDR1 and CDR2 are SGDLS and YYNGEE. The CDR3 region has the DNA TGTGCCAGCAGCGTAGGTACAGGGTATGAAAAACTGTTTTTT. Amino acid sequence: CASSVGTGYEKLFF.

The chain carries TRBV6-1 and TRBJ1-3; D possibly corresponds to TRBD1 (5 bases). CDR1 MNHNS and CDR2 SASEGT come from the germline V gene. CDR3 length: 16 residues. Between the trimmed V and J ends, which lost 4 bases and 0 bases, there was a span of 13 bases. The CDR3 nucleotides are TGTGCCAGCAGTGGGTCCATGACAGTCTCTGGAAACACCATATATTTT. Translating gives CASSGSMTVSGNTIYF.

The chain carries TRBV6-6 and TRBJ1-6, with D uncertain. CDR3 length equals 14 residues. CDR1 is MNHNY and CDR2 is SVGAGI in the germline V gene (reference sequence). V was pared by 2 bases and J by 5 bases, with 7 bases between. CDR3 bases: TGTGCCAGCAGTTACAGAGAAGATAATTCACCCCTCCACTTT. Its protein product is CASSYREDNSPLHF.

This clone turned up a few times. As DNA, the CDR3 is TGTGCCTGGACGAGGGGGCGCAGGGATGGCTACACCTTC. Translated, it gives CAWTRGRRDGYTF. The chain carries TRBV30 and TRBJ1-2; 7 positions match TRBD1. CDR1 and CDR2 (germline): GTSNPN, SVGIG (reference sequence). The V and J ends lost 4 bases and 6 bases, in that order; junction bases with no gene match: 8. The length of the CDR3 is 13 residues.

The V call is TRBV6-5, the J call TRBJ2-7; 10 bases agree with TRBD1. After removal of 2 bases from V and 5 bases from J, the junction contained 6 bases not matched to a gene. Germline values: CDR1 MNHEY, CDR2 SVGAGI. The CDR3 contains 15 residues. The CDR3 here is CASSYVGTGVHEQYF. The DNA of the CDR3 is TGTGCCAGCAGTTACGTCGGGACAGGGGTCCACGAGCAGTACTTC.

This clone was counted between two and nine times. The rearrangement links TRBV7-6 to TRBJ2-1, with D unresolved. There are 13 residues in the CDR3. The V and J ends lost 1 base and 9 bases respectively, with 10 bases between them. CDR1 is SGHVS, CDR2 FNYEAQ, per germline. DNA for the CDR3: TGTGCCAGCAGCTTAGTAGGAGTGGGTGAGCAGTTCTTC. It specifies CASSLVGVGEQFF.

The CDR3 DNA sequence: TGTGCCAGCAAGGGACTGTCGGGCAGCGGAGAAGGCTACACCTTC. This translates into CASKGLSGSGEGYTF. The chain is built from TRBV27 and TRBJ1-2; the D gene is possibly TRBD1 (5 bases). CDR3 length equals 15 residues. V dropped 7 bases and J dropped 8 bases, with 23 bases sitting between them. Germline-derived CDR1 and CDR2 are MNHEY and SMNVEV (reference sequence).

The V call is TRBV30, the J call TRBJ1-2; D remains ambiguous. The CDR3 extends over 13 amino acids. CDR1 and CDR2 (germline): GTSNPN, SVGIG (reference sequence). Trimming took off 4 bases at V and 4 bases at J, with 13 bases between the two ends. The CDR3 here is CAWTRRSGYGYTF. CDR3 DNA: TGTGCCTGGACGAGGAGGTCGGGCTATGGCTACACCTTC.

This clone has only a few counts. The chain uses TRBV6-5 and TRBJ2-3, with 7 positions matching TRBD2. V lost 4 bases to trimming and J lost 2 bases; unmatched junction nucleotides: 9. The CDR3 covers 16 residues. Germline V CDR1 and CDR2: MNHEY, SVGAGI. As DNA, the CDR3 is TGTGCCAGCAGTTCGGTCCTAGCGGAAAACACAGATACGCAGTATTTT. This translates into CASSSVLAENTDTQYF.

This clone has just a few counts. The V and J genes are TRBV4-1 and TRBJ1-3, with TRBD1 matching 7 bases. With V trimmed by 2 bases and J by 7 bases, 14 bases remained unmatched. CDR3 length equals 17 residues. Looked up from germline, CDR1 is MGHRA and CDR2 is YSYEKL. The CDR3 coding sequence is TGCGCCAGCAGCCAAATAAGGGACAGCGGCTTTAGGAACACCATATATTTT. Its protein is CASSQIRDSGFRNTIYF.

This clone was observed a few times. The rearrangement uses TRBV18 and TRBJ2-1; 14 bases align to TRBD2. V lost 6 bases, J lost 1 base, and 11 bases stayed unmatched. The CDR3 consists of 19 residues. Germline V lookup: CDR1 KGHSH, CDR2 LQKENI. The CDR3 DNA reads TGTGCCAGCTCCTCCGGGACTAGCGGGAGAGGAGGGTCCTACAATGAGCAGTTCTTC. Translation gives CASSSGTSGRGGSYNEQFF. Drawing the rest from reference TRBV18 and TRBJ2-1, the complete variable domain is NAGVMQNPRHLVRRRGQEARLRCSPMKGHSHVYWYRQLPEEGLKFMVYLQKENIIDESGMPKERFSAEFPKEGPSILRIQQVVRGDSAAYFCASSSGTSGRGGSYNEQFFGPGTRLTVL.

In its sample, this clone was seen a few times. This chain uses TRBV27 with TRBJ2-7, with 11 nucleotides matching TRBD1. With 6 bases clipped from V and 2 bases from J, the junction kept 3 bases outside the gene matches. Looked up from germline, CDR1 is MNHEY and CDR2 is SMNVEV (reference sequence). The CDR3 is 14 amino acids. The CDR3 sequence: CASSRTGGPYEQYF. In DNA, the CDR3 is TGTGCCAGCAGCCGGACAGGGGGCCCCTACGAGCAGTACTTC.

J is TRBJ2-6 and V is TRBV27, with 9 nucleotides matching TRBD2. CDR3 length: 15 amino acids. With V trimmed by 9 bases and J by 0 bases, 3 bases remained unmatched. Germline loops: CDR1 MNHEY, CDR2 SMNVEV (reference sequence). CDR3 nucleotides: TGTGCCAGTGGACTAGCGAACTCTGGGGCCAACGTCCTGACTTTC. Its translation: CASGLANSGANVLTF.

V usage is TRBV27 and J usage is TRBJ2-7; 8 positions match TRBD1. V lost 3 bases, J lost 7 bases, and 8 bases stayed unmatched. CDR1 MNHEY and CDR2 SMNVEV come from the germline V gene (reference sequence). There are 14 residues in the CDR3. CDR3 DNA sequence: TGTGCCAGCAGTTTGTGGACAGGGTCGGGGGAGCAGTACTTC. It codes for CASSLWTGSGEQYF.

This clone was seen more than once but under ten times. V gene TRBV7-3 combines with J gene TRBJ1-1, with D possibly TRBD1 on 5 matching bases. There are 13 residues in the CDR3. Germline V gene lookup returns CDR1 SGHTA and CDR2 FQGTGA. The V and J ends lost 5 bases and 4 bases respectively, with 11 bases between them. The CDR3 sequence: CASSRAGGTEAFF. As DNA, the CDR3 is TGTGCCAGCAGCCGAGCGGGGGGCACTGAAGCTTTCTTT.

This clone was observed a handful of times. The chain uses TRBV5-1 and TRBJ2-2; TRBD1 is a possible D gene (5 bases). Per the germline V gene, CDR1 is SGHRS and CDR2 is YFSETQ. The CDR3 spans 15 residues. V lost 4 bases and J 0 bases, leaving 10 bases between the germline ends. CDR3 DNA sequence: TGCGCCAGCAGCCCTGACAGCGCGAACACCGGGGAGCTGTTTTTT. It is translated as CASSPDSANTGELFF. Using reference TRBV5-1 and TRBJ2-2 for the parts outside the CDR3, the full variable domain is KAGVTQTPRYLIKTRGQQVTLSCSPISGHRSVSWYQQTPGQGLQFLFEYFSETQRNKGNFPGRFSGRQFSNSRSEMNVSTLELGDSALYLCASSPDSANTGELFFGEGSRLTVL.

There are a few counts of this clone. The chain has TRBV9 and TRBJ2-5; TRBD2 matches 9 bases. Germline loops: CDR1 SGDLS, CDR2 YYNGEE. This CDR3 is built from 16 residues. The V gene end was trimmed by 3 bases and the J gene end by 0 bases; junction bases not matched to a gene: 6. The CDR3 reads CASSEVSSGDQETQYF. CDR3 nucleotides: TGTGCCAGCAGCGAGGTTTCTAGCGGGGACCAAGAGACCCAGTACTTC.

Only a few counts were recorded for this clone. This CDR3 is CASSLRASGGTDTQYF. CDR3 nucleotides: TGTGCCAGCAGCTTGAGGGCATCGGGGGGCACAGATACGCAGTATTTT. The chain is built from TRBV7-2 and TRBJ2-3; TRBD2 might be the D (6 bases). The germline V gene encodes CDR1 SGHTA and CDR2 FQGNSA. CDR3 length: 16 residues. Between the trimmed V and J ends, which lost 3 bases and 1 base, there was a span of 14 bases.

This clone was seen a handful of times. The rearrangement joins TRBV10-3 to TRBJ2-2; D might be TRBD2 (6 bases). The V end lost 2 bases, the J end lost 5 bases, and 12 bases lay between the germline ends. Germline V gene data show CDR1 as ENHRY and CDR2 as SYGVKD. The CDR3 loop spans 15 amino acids. For the CDR3, the DNA is TGTGCCATCAGTGAGCCGGGACTTTCAACCGGGGAGCTGTTTTTT. Translated: CAISEPGLSTGELFF.

This clone was detected a few times. The CDR3 protein is CAWMKWASDGYTF. DNA of the CDR3: TGTGCCTGGATGAAGTGGGCGTCGGATGGCTACACCTTC. V and J are TRBV30 and TRBJ1-2, with D unresolved. Between the trimmed V and J ends, which lost 4 bases and 6 bases, there was a span of 15 bases. There are 13 residues in the CDR3. The germline CDR1 and CDR2 sequences are GTSNPN and SVGIG (reference sequence).

V usage is TRBV4-1 and J usage is TRBJ2-4; tentatively, D is TRBD2 (6 bases). V lost 0 bases and J 0 bases, leaving 9 bases between the germline ends. Germline loops: CDR1 MGHRA, CDR2 YSYEKL. The CDR3 runs 16 residues. The chain's CDR3 is CASSQDGGLAKNIQYF. The DNA for the CDR3 is TGCGCCAGCAGCCAAGATGGGGGGTTAGCCAAAAACATTCAGTACTTC.

The sample holds a few counts of this clone. This rearrangement joins TRBV28 to TRBJ2-1; D uncertain. There are 14 residues in the CDR3. In germline, CDR1 is MDHEN, CDR2 SYDVKM. V was pared by 4 bases and J by 3 bases, with 10 bases between. CDR3 region: CASSSIDFYNEQFF. For the CDR3, the DNA is TGTGCCAGCAGTTCTATCGACTTCTACAATGAGCAGTTCTTC.

This clone turned up a few times. This sequence joins TRBV14 and TRBJ2-1; D is possibly TRBD2 (5 bases). The CDR3 length is 15 residues. Germline loops: CDR1 SGHDN, CDR2 FVKESK. Trimming left V 5 bases short and J 0 bases short, with 11 bases between. The CDR3 loop is CASSWTFSSYNEQFF. The CDR3 coding sequence is TGTGCCAGCAGCTGGACTTTCTCCTCCTACAATGAGCAGTTCTTC.

This clone came up once. The chain couples TRBV5-4 to TRBJ1-2; 8 bases match TRBD1. This CDR3 region has 14 residues. Germline loops: CDR1 SGHNT, CDR2 YYREEE (reference sequence). V lost 6 bases and J lost 4; bases outside the gene matches: 8. This CDR3 is CASNTGGSGYGYTF. CDR3 DNA sequence: TGTGCCAGCAACACAGGGGGGTCGGGCTATGGCTACACCTTC. Together with reference TRBV5-4 and TRBJ1-2, the CDR3 gives the full variable domain: ETGVTQSPTHLIKTRGQQVTLRCSSQSGHNTVSWYQQALGQGPQFIFQYYREEENGRGNFPPRFSGLQFPNYSSELNVNALELDDSALYLCASNTGGSGYGYTFGSGTRLTVV.